This T cell receptor beta chain is from a study of neurological immune-mediated disorders. Whole-study results and caveats: The greatest degree of TCR clonal expansion was observed in HTLV-1-associated myelopathy, with the lowest in multiple sclerosis, below that of healthy controls. CDR3 amino acid sequences of expanded clones were not shared across subjects, a result suggesting private repertoires in all groups.

Trimming removed 1 base at V and 4 bases at J, with 10 bases between. The CDR3 spans 14 residues. CDR1 and CDR2 from the germline V gene are LGHDT and YNNKEL (reference sequence). Synthesis of cDNA was performed by 5'RACE using 10-nucleotide random UMIs. Each CDR3 protein gets one entry after TCRdb re-called the 5' RACE reads with MiXCR. Among 33,000 or so distinct CDR3 sequences listed, roughly 7.3% were seen once. The sample holds many counts of this clonotype. No antigen is known for it. Healthy controls comprised blood bank volunteers in Maryland, USA. The receptor was derived from a woman between 35 and 50 years old in good health. The rearrangement links TRBV3-1 to TRBJ1-2; D gene unclear. Sequences were obtained from PBMCs. This CDR3 is CASSQVGIGYGYTF. CDR3 nucleotides: TGTGCCAGCAGCCAAGTTGGTATAGGCTATGGCTACACCTTC.